This TCR beta chain comes out of a study of CD8 T cells in Susac syndrome (dated by TCRdb to between 2018 and 2021). About the investigation overall: Among the sequenced Susac syndrome patients, roughly six had clinically active disease and eight were in clinical remission. Susac syndrome patients were therapy-naive, on corticosteroids (some also receiving IVIg), or on IVIg alone at blood withdrawal. Whether CD8+ T cell activation and differentiation in Susac syndrome was antigen driven was tested using repertoire sequencing.

RNA was extracted with the RNeasy kit and roughly 0.45 to 1 ug was reverse transcribed using random hexamers. The immunoSEQ multiplex PCR assay, covering 54 Vbeta and 13 Jbeta segments, was used to amplify TCR beta CDR3 regions. To correct PCR amplification bias, a synthetic template baseline was used for both primer optimization and computational correction. On the authors' methods: Reads were annotated to V, D and J genes according to IMGT and were analyzed with immunoSEQ Analyzer, with only productive sequences retained. To calculate clonality, Shannon entropy was normalized by log2 of the number of productive unique sequences and then subtracted from one. For each patient and control, public and private clones were evaluated among the 100 most prevalent clones. A clone was defined as Susac-specific if it was absent from the healthy and MS cohorts, from around 960 published viral clones and from other ImmuneACCESS disease sequences. The public reads were run again by TCRdb, first through fastp at Q25 and then through MiXCR, and only productive beta chains were kept. Every entry covers one CDR3 protein and lists the most common genes and DNA from its rows. TCRdb, rather than the study authors, made the V and J calls. The sample profile shows about 160,000 distinct CDR3 sequences; roughly 95% of them were found once. The top ten clones comprise about 0.13% of the sample.

Peripheral blood CD8+ and CD4+ T cells from healthy donors, Susac syndrome patients and multiple sclerosis patients were profiled using high-throughput TCR beta sequencing. The Susac syndrome patients fulfilled recently defined diagnostic criteria for definite or probable disease. CD8+ TEMRA cells were enriched by FACS, while bulk CD8+ and CD4+ T cells were purified by magnetic negative isolation. Blood was drawn into EDTA tubes, processed within 24 hours, and PBMCs were isolated by density gradient centrifugation. PBMCs destined for TCR sequencing were cryopreserved in liquid nitrogen and later thawed in a 37 °C water bath. A purity of at least 90% was achieved for sorted or isolated CD4+, CD8+ and CD8+ TEMRA cells. Study-level results and caveats: The CD4+ T cell repertoire of patients with Susac syndrome showed no detectable clonal expansion. The study acknowledged that relatively few individuals were included in the TCR sequencing and HLA analysis.

A single count supports this clonotype. Its cognate antigen has yet to be identified. The record has no base qualities; no much larger clone is one base away. One read is thin evidence. Material for sequencing was CD4+ T cells from PBMCs. The clonotype comes from a human donor with Susac syndrome.

The nucleotide sequence reads TGCAGCGCCGCCGATGGAAACACCATATATTTT. Its protein reads: CSAADGNTIYF. This sequence uses TRBV29-1 and TRBJ1-3; no D gene can be assigned with confidence. V gives up 7 bases and J gives up 3 bases, and the segment between their germline ends measures 7 bases. The CDR3 contains 11 residues, cysteine and phenylalanine counted. Only the CDR3 part of the read is kept: 33 bases, read in frame from the first base. From the germline V gene, CDR1 is SQVTM and CDR2 is ANQGSEA.